The rows below give T cell receptor beta chains drawn from one sample of a study of shared clonotypes between healthy human individuals. TCRdb keeps only in-frame clones here, not all; method: immunoSEQ multiplex PCR. The sample contains more than 1 million clones, approximately 78% of which appear only once. The sample comprised memory CD4+ T cells from PBMCs. Receptor source: a man between 18 and 35 years old in good health. Some clones in this sample may be carry-over from other donors' samples. Both conserved end residues are part of each CDR3. The D gene is left open where the match is weak. The size of a clone is reported for some rows only, either as once, few or many, or as a class for expanded clones.

j_call	v_call	clone_size	d_call	cdr3_aa	cdr3_nt
TRBJ2-7	TRBV21-1	-	-	CASSRKRQGATHEQYF	TGTGCCAGCAGCAGGAAAAGACAGGGGGCAACCCACGAGCAGTACTTC
TRBJ2-6	TRBV9	-	TRBD1	CASSWTRDRGVSGANVLTF	TGTGCCAGCAGCTGGACCCGGGACAGAGGGGTCTCTGGGGCCAACGTCCTGACTTTC
TRBJ2-3	TRBV2	-	TRBD2	CASSEEIIAGGPDTQYF	TGTGCCAGCAGTGAGGAAATTATAGCGGGAGGGCCGGATACGCAGTATTTT
TRBJ2-1	TRBV5-4	-	TRBD2	CASSGPGLAGDNEQFF	TGTGCCAGCAGCGGCCCGGGACTAGCGGGGGACAATGAGCAGTTCTTC
TRBJ2-3	TRBV30	-	-	CAWSKKLGVSTDTQYF	TGTGCCTGGAGTAAAAAATTGGGGGTCAGCACAGATACGCAGTATTTT
TRBJ1-1	TRBV28	-	-	CASSLPTEAFF	TGTGCCAGCAGTTTACCGACTGAAGCTTTCTTT
TRBJ1-4	TRBV28	-	-	CATKMFGPNEKLFF	TGTGCCACCAAGATGTTCGGGCCTAATGAAAAACTGTTTTTT
TRBJ2-5	TRBV5-1	-	TRBD1	CASSRDRGRETQYF	TGCGCCAGCAGCAGGGACAGGGGGCGAGAGACCCAGTACTTC
TRBJ1-4	TRBV19	-	TRBD1	CASTTGTGRAKLFF	TGTGCCAGTACCACCGGGACAGGGAGAGCAAAACTGTTTTTT
TRBJ1-1	TRBV11-2	few	-	CASSRQNTEAFF	TGTGCCAGCAGTCGACAGAACACTGAAGCTTTCTTT
TRBJ1-3	TRBV5-1	-	TRBD1	CASSLGQAGNTIYF	TGCGCCAGCAGCTTAGGACAGGCTGGAAACACCATATATTTT
TRBJ2-3	TRBV7-3	-	TRBD1	CASSTDRGPDTQYF	TGTGCCAGCAGCACGGACAGGGGGCCTGATACGCAGTATTTT
TRBJ2-3	TRBV4-1	-	-	CASSLVMVADTQYF	TGCGCCAGCAGCCTGGTCATGGTGGCAGATACGCAGTATTTT
TRBJ1-2	TRBV6-5	-	-	CASLGRNYGYTF	TGTGCCAGCCTGGGACGGAACTATGGCTACACCTTC
TRBJ1-4	TRBV5-1	-	-	CASRAATNEKLFF	TGCGCCAGCAGGGCAGCAACTAATGAAAAACTGTTTTTT
TRBJ1-4	TRBV6-1	-	-	CASSEGGAVGEKLFF	TGTGCCAGCAGTGAAGGGGGGGCGGTTGGAGAAAAACTGTTTTTT
TRBJ2-3	TRBV19	-	-	CASSRETGTDTQYF	TGTGCCAGTAGTAGAGAAACTGGCACAGATACGCAGTATTTT
TRBJ2-3	TRBV9	-	TRBD2	CASSGSGGVADTQYF	TGTGCCAGCAGCGGTAGCGGGGGGGTCGCAGATACGCAGTATTTT
TRBJ2-7	TRBV19	-	TRBD2	CASSIPSGSRNEQYF	TGTGCCAGTAGTATCCCTAGCGGGAGTCGTAACGAGCAGTACTTC
TRBJ1-1	TRBV19	-	-	CASSSIVGYLANTEAFF	TGTGCCAGTAGTTCTATTGTTGGCTACCTGGCGAACACTGAAGCTTTCTTT
TRBJ1-2	TRBV30	-	-	CAWRFGSYGYTF	TGTGCCTGGAGGTTTGGGAGCTATGGCTACACCTTC
TRBJ1-1	TRBV28	-	-	CASSLISRADHAEAFF	TGTGCCAGCAGTTTAATTAGTAGGGCAGATCACGCTGAAGCTTTCTTT
TRBJ1-5	TRBV19	-	TRBD1	CASSIGQGASQPQHF	TGTGCCAGTAGTATAGGGCAGGGGGCAAGCCAGCCCCAGCATTTT
TRBJ2-7	TRBV6-5	-	TRBD2	CASSYSRLAGAGEQYF	TGTGCCAGCAGTTACTCCCGGCTAGCGGGAGCTGGGGAGCAGTACTTC
TRBJ1-1	TRBV5-4	-	-	CASSLIDGGHTEAFF	TGTGCCAGCAGCTTAATCGATGGAGGGCACACTGAAGCTTTCTTT
TRBJ1-2	TRBV5-8	-	TRBD1	CASSLITGGNYGYTF	TGTGCCAGCAGCTTGATAACAGGGGGCAACTATGGCTACACCTTC
TRBJ1-3	TRBV28	few	-	CASSSQDSQGRNTIYF	TGTGCCAGCAGTTCGCAGGACAGCCAAGGACGAAACACCATATATTTT
TRBJ2-1	TRBV7-7	-	-	CASSPSWQWIYNEQFF	TGTGCCAGCAGCCCATCATGGCAGTGGATCTACAATGAGCAGTTCTTC
TRBJ2-7	TRBV4-1	-	TRBD2	CASSRVGLAGSEQYF	TGCGCCAGCAGCCGAGTGGGACTAGCGGGATCCGAGCAGTACTTC
TRBJ2-7	TRBV9	-	-	CASSAHILTYEQYF	TGTGCCAGCAGCGCCCATATTCTGACCTACGAGCAGTACTTC
TRBJ2-5	TRBV5-4	-	TRBD2	CASSLESAGARETQYF	TGTGCCAGCAGCTTGGAATCGGCGGGAGCTCGGGAGACCCAGTACTTC
TRBJ2-2	TRBV2	once	TRBD2	CASRKTSGRAGTGELFF	TGTGCCAGCAGAAAGACTAGCGGGAGGGCCGGCACCGGGGAGCTGTTTTTT